This TCR beta chain derives from a study of cytomegalovirus exposure and HLA in healthy donors (dated by TCRdb to the late 2010s). In terms of the full investigation: An earlier analysis of several hundred of the donors reported approximately 270 Gb of sequence data and roughly 110 million unique TCR beta sequences from around 200 million T cells. An early release that covered approximately 600 HLA-typed donors contained approximately 290 gigabases of sequencing data and 85 million to 100 million unique TCR sequences. Of the roughly 400 genotyped donors, about 80% fell in the genetic ancestry cluster associated with self-reported Caucasian donors. The study aimed to test whether cataloging public T cell receptors could reveal signatures of past pathogen exposure. The study used immunosequencing to profile the T cell repertoires of 670 or so subjects and linked those repertoires to cytomegalovirus serostatus. In addition to the first cohort of several hundred subjects, a separate validation cohort of approximately 130 different subjects was used. To predict cytomegalovirus infection status, the study brought together high-throughput TCR immunosequencing, statistical association of individual TCRs with disease status, and machine learning. A later analysis re-analyzed previously published TCR beta repertoires from about 730 donors and added high-resolution HLA genotyping to study TCR occurrence patterns. In the later analysis, no new phenotypic data were used to find candidate immune exposures; instead, reliance was placed on TCR beta sequences and their occurrence across donors. An earlier analysis of around 580 of the donors used high-throughput TCR beta sequencing to judge whether each TCR beta V gene segment behaved as functional or pseudogenic. Donor age, sex, ethnicity and CMV serostatus were compiled alongside the repertoire data. In a later genetic analysis, genome-wide SNP genotypes for about three fifths of the 666 donors were used, and that subset was treated as a discovery cohort. All discovery cohort repertoires had been generated on a single sequencing platform. HLA typing covered class I and class II loci at four-digit resolution. The number of typed donors differed by locus: about 620-640 for A, B, C, DRB1 and DQB1; approximately 520 for DQA1; approximately 600 for DPA1; and around 450 for DPB1. A handful of DR-DQ haplotypes were handled as single units for association and clustering because linkage in the cohort was strong. On average, roughly 240,000 unique TCR beta nucleotide sequences were sequenced per donor among more than 350 genotyped donors of the cohort, with 15% to 20% of those sequences being non-productive. The full study reports these points: Roughly uniform sequencing depth across donors was assumed in presence/absence analyses, although this assumption may not hold. The authors suggested that the approach could potentially be generalized to other disease states and immunological phenotypes. Across donors, most TCR sequences were observed very rarely, whereas some public TCRs were present in many individuals. A group of highly shared sequence variants was considered likely to be a technical artifact of the sequencing pipeline. Assigning TCR associations to individual alleles was difficult when HLA alleles, especially DR and DQ, strongly co-occurred. Because some donors lacked HLA typing at each locus, the association tests relied only on the typed subset. Compared with the roughly 700-donor mean, donors in an Asian-associated ancestry cluster had fewer N-insertions in productive TCRs, according to a later genetic analysis. In an earlier analysis of several hundred of the donors, most TCR beta V segments were observed in productive rearrangements about 87% or about 30% of the time, broadly matching IMGT annotations. Only TCR beta chains were sequenced in this cohort, and the absence of alpha or paired-chain data limited detectable features. Three of the identified cytomegalovirus-associated TCR beta chains were confirmed in vitro to be specific for cytomegalovirus antigens. Correlated functional status among segregating V segments might reflect linkage disequilibrium, but an unknown experimental factor could not be ruled out. In a later genetic analysis, a missense DCLRE1C variant was associated with V-gene and J-gene trimming of TCR beta chains, and the association was replicated in an independent cohort. According to a later analysis, parvovirus B19, influenza, CMV and Epstein-Barr virus appeared linked to several top co-occurrence clusters. A total of 150 or so TCR beta chains were listed by the study as associated with cytomegalovirus. Because counts were too low, 15 to 20 rarely observed V segments, including chromosome 9 orphons, were left out of the earlier analysis of 587 of the donors. Most CMV-associated TCR beta chains appeared to be HLA-restricted in a later analysis, and the HLA associations seemed to be driven largely by CMV exposure. Compared with equally common non-associated chains, HLA-associated TCR beta chains in a later analysis were more clonally expanded and had lower generation probabilities. CMV serostatus was the only immune exposure information available for the cohort. A further reported finding was that TCR beta sequences accurately predicted the HLA-A and HLA-B alleles for most subjects in the first cohort. In both the original and validation cohorts, the classifier was reported to diagnose cytomegalovirus status with high specificity and sensitivity. In a later analysis, the rate of TCR association differed among HLA loci, with DRB1 alleles having the most associated TCRs and HLA-C alleles having the fewest. Specific HLA alleles were associated with over 15,000 TCR beta sequences at a false discovery rate of 0.05 in a later analysis.

The cohort consisted of fewer than 700 healthy bone marrow donors. At the time of sampling, all cohort members were nominally healthy, though unrecorded immune exposures were likely present. The donor tested CMV seronegative and was one of the 352 seronegative cohort members. A peripheral blood sample was provided by each donor, and peripheral blood mononuclear cells were used for TCR beta sequencing. Genomic DNA extraction from the blood cell samples was performed with the Qiagen DNeasy Blood Extraction Kit. The method was the immunoSEQ multiplex PCR assay. For the multiplex PCR, a mixture combining 60 forward primers for TCR Vbeta segments and 13 reverse primers for TCR Jbeta segments was used. Amplification of the CDR3 region of rearranged TCR beta genes was performed with a multiplex PCR assay on genomic DNA. Amplified TCR beta libraries were sequenced as 87-base-pair reads on the Illumina HiSeq System. Concerning the study's data processing: In a later analysis, some 80 million unique TCR beta chains were counted across the 690 or so repertoires, and some 10 million of these chains were shared by at least two donors. A nearest-neighbor algorithm error-corrected the raw reads and collapsed the reads into unique sequences, merging closely related sequences to remove PCR and sequencing errors. CDR3 sequences were aligned to IMGT reference sequences to assign V, D and J gene segments. Each retained sequence needed at least a six-nucleotide match to both a V gene segment and a J gene segment. A rearrangement counted as productive if the CDR3 had no stop codons and remained in frame with V and J, and every other rearrangement counted as non-productive. CDR3 was defined according to IMGT convention as the region running from the second conserved V-encoded cysteine to the conserved J-encoded phenylalanine. The earlier analysis of about 640 of the donors excluded any sequence lacking an unambiguous match to a single V gene segment. An earlier analysis of several hundred of the donors called V segments functional above 56.7% productive rearrangements and segregating when the between-donor standard deviation exceeded 5%. A statistical classification framework was built to diagnose cytomegalovirus status from the catalog of TCR beta chain sequences. V and J gene assignment, in a later analysis, came from comparing TCR nucleotide sequences with IMGT/GENE-DB human TR gene sequences. In a later analysis, CDR3 sequences and most-parsimonious VDJ recombination scenarios were assigned using the TCRdist pipeline. In a later analysis, each TCR beta chain was defined by its CDR3 amino acid sequence together with its V-gene family, and reads without a unique V-gene family were excluded. To address suspected cross-contamination and a sequencing artifact, a later analysis removed several hundred highly shared, low-generation-probability nucleotide sequences. A later analysis calculated a clonal expansion index for each public chain from normalized within-repertoire ranks of inferred template counts. In a later analysis, generation probabilities were computed using a VDJ recombination model fitted to out-of-frame rearrangements, and the results were checked against IGoR. Hypergeometric tests were used in a later analysis to score TCR-TCR, TCR-HLA and TCR-CMV co-occurrence, with a repertoire-size bias correction applied to the TCR pairs. In a later analysis, false discovery rates were estimated by permuting HLA or CMV assignments 20 times. In a later analysis, co-occurring TCRs were grouped using DBSCAN, with TCRdist sequence similarity added in when clustering inside HLA-allele-positive subsets. Repertoires with fewer than 30,000 or more than 120,000 public chains, plus five repertoires with anomalous nucleotide sharing, were excluded from co-occurrence clustering. TCRdb took this table from immuneACCESS and kept in-frame rearrangements with V and J called. Such tables lack part of the clones; where checked against another copy, unresolved V genes explain under half of the gap, and the rest is unexplained. V and J calls and clone size are copied from that table; D and trimming were computed from the DNA. The sample table shows around 150,000 clones, and about three quarters are seen once. The biggest ten clones account for 1.5% to 2% of the sample.

Note on this clone: This receptor's antigen is unknown. No base quality values were provided; no much bigger clone lies one nucleotide off.

The TCR originated in a man in his forties or fifties in good health and CMV-seronegative. The sequencing sample was made of PBMCs.

The CDR3 amino acid sequence is: CASSSSQGITGANVLTF. The DNA is TGTGCCAGCAGCTCTTCACAGGGGATCACTGGGGCCAACGTCCTGACTTTC. Recombination linked TRBV7-9 to TRBJ2-6, and 7 junction bases match TRBD1. The cysteine opens and the phenylalanine closes a CDR3 of 17 amino acids. Solely the CDR3 DNA is kept, with 51 bases framed from the first base. V ends up 4 bases short and J 2 bases short, with an unmatched junction base count of 8. The germline V gene (reference sequence) sets CDR1 to SEHNR and CDR2 to FQNEAQ.